The 3 T cell receptor beta chains below come from one sample, sequenced in a study of blood T cell repertoires in COVID-19. Clones were read by immunoSEQ multiplex PCR, and TCRdb kept only the in-frame ones, dropping some. The top ten clones hold 9% to 10% of a sample with 30,000 to 40,000 clones, approximately 80% of them seen once. Sample: peripheral blood. The origin of the receptors is a man in his sixties in a cohort sampled during active COVID-19.

The chain is built from TRBV3-1 (or the pseudogene TRBV3-2) and TRBJ1-5; D unresolved. V lost 6 bases and J 4 bases, leaving 16 bases between the germline ends. This CDR3 spans 15 amino acids. Germline CDR1 LGHDT, CDR2 YNNKEL (reference sequence). In DNA form, the CDR3 reads TGTGCCAGCAGTCTTTCTTCCATACTTAATCAGCCCCAGCATTTT. It yields the protein CASSLSSILNQPQHF.

This clone has just a few counts. The rearrangement uses TRBV11-3 and TRBJ2-7; 8 bases line up with TRBD1. Looked up from germline, CDR1 is SGHNT and CDR2 is YENEEA. J gave up 1 base and V 5 bases, and 13 bases lay outside the gene matches. The CDR3 has 17 amino acids. CDR3 amino acids: CASSPTIGQGKSYEQYF. In DNA form, the CDR3 reads TGTGCCAGCAGCCCCACTATAGGACAGGGTAAATCCTACGAGCAGTACTTC.

The chain employs TRBV29-1 and TRBJ2-7; D is unclear. CDR3 length: 12 amino acids. The V and J ends lost 0 bases and 5 bases respectively, with 8 bases between them. From germline, CDR1 is SQVTM and CDR2 ANQGSEA. This chain's CDR3 is CSVEDVGHEQYF. CDR3 sequence (DNA): TGCAGCGTTGAAGATGTGGGCCACGAGCAGTACTTC.